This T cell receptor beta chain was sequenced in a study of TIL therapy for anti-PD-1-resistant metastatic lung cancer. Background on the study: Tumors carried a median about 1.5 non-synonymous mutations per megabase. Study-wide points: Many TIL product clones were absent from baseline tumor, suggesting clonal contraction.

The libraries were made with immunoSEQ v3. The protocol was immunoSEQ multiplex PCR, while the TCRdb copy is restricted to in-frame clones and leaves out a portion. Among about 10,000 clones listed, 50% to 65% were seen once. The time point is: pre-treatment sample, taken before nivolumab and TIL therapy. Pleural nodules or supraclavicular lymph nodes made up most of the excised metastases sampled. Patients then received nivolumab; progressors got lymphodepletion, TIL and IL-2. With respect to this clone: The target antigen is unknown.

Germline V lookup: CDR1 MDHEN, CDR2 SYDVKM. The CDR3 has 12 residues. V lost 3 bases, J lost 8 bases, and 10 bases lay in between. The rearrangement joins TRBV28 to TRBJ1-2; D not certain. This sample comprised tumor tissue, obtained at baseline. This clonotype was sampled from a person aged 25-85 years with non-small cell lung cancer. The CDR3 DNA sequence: TGTGCCAGCAGTTTCGGGGTTGACGGCTACACCTTC. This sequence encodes CASSFGVDGYTF.